Sequencing of this T cell receptor (beta chain) was carried out in a study of naive and memory T cell subsets. Study outcomes and limitations: Findings for naive and memory subsets could not be checked against ground truth. Gini index rose across naive, CM, EM and EMRA in CD4 and CD8.

The beta constant-region primer was an equimolar mix of two oligonucleotides covering TRBC1 and TRBC2. TCRdb re-called the UMI-ligation and nested PCR reads through MiXCR, storing one row per CDR3 protein. The table lists around 160,000 distinct CDR3 sequences, around 15% of them singletons. V was clipped by 3 bases and J by 4 bases; unmatched bases: 1. The CDR3 totals 14 residues. Germline V CDR1 and CDR2: SEHNR, FQNEAQ (reference sequence). This clonotype was seen at least ten times. As yet, its antigen is unknown. This TCR was recovered from a human donor in good health. The V gene is TRBV7-9, the J gene TRBJ2-5, with 11 positions matching TRBD1. Sequences were obtained from naive CD4+ T cells from blood. CDR3 nucleotide sequence: TGTGCCAGCAGCTTTGGGACAGGGGGAGAGACCCAGTACTTC. Its protein is CASSFGTGGETQYF.